These 23 T cell receptor beta chains were sequenced from one sample in a study of preoperative IRX-2 immunotherapy in early breast cancer. TCRdb keeps only in-frame clones here, not all; method: immunoSEQ multiplex PCR. Here the sample spans tens of thousands of clones, 65% to 85% being singletons. Treatment specified: preoperative locoregional IRX-2 cytokine immunotherapy. This specimen was collected from a patient treated with IRX-2 immunotherapy. These receptors originate from a human donor with breast cancer.

CDR3 loop: CASSFGPRASGRVEQFF. The CDR3 coding sequence is TGCGCCAGCAGCTTTGGCCCCAGGGCTAGCGGGAGGGTTGAGCAGTTCTTC. J is TRBJ2-1 and V is TRBV5-1, with 12 bases fitting TRBD2. This CDR3 region has 17 residues. The V gene end was trimmed by 2 bases and the J gene end by 9 bases; junction bases not matched to a gene: 12. The germline V gene has CDR1 SGHRS and CDR2 YFSETQ.

The rearrangement joins TRBV18 to TRBJ2-2, with D possibly being TRBD1 (5 bases). CDR3 length equals 15 residues. V lost 6 bases, J lost 2 bases, and 13 bases lay in between. The V gene's germline CDR1 is KGHSH and CDR2 LQKENI. CDR3 sequence reads: CASSPKTENTGELFF. CDR3 nucleotide sequence: TGTGCCAGCTCCCCTAAGACAGAAAACACCGGGGAGCTGTTTTTT.

J is TRBJ2-7 and V is TRBV6-8; 7 bases agree with TRBD2. Germline V gene lookup returns CDR1 MNHGY and CDR2 SAAAGT. V lost 5 bases to trimming and J lost 5 bases; unmatched junction nucleotides: 3. This CDR3 spans 12 amino acids. The CDR3 here is CASSPGLNEQYF. In DNA form, the CDR3 reads TGTGCCAGCAGTCCGGGACTAAACGAGCAGTACTTC.

The chain uses TRBV28 and TRBJ2-1, with D perhaps TRBD1 or TRBD2 (5 bases each). Trimming removed 2 bases from V and 7 bases from J, with 12 bases in between. The CDR3 has 14 residues. CDR1 MDHEN and CDR2 SYDVKM come from the germline V gene. DNA for the CDR3: TGTGCCAGCAGTTTAAACGGGGCCAGGAATGAGCAGTTCTTC. Translation gives CASSLNGARNEQFF.

J is TRBJ1-2 and V is TRBV19, with D hard to call. V gave up 7 bases and J gave up 4 bases, with 13 bases separating them. The V gene's germline CDR1 is LNHDA and CDR2 SQIVND (reference sequence). The CDR3 runs 13 residues. For the CDR3, the DNA is TGTGCCAGTAAAGGCCAGGATGGCTATGGCTACACCTTC. This encodes CASKGQDGYGYTF.

The chain combines TRBV6-8 with TRBJ1-1; unclear D gene. CDR1 is MNHGY and CDR2 is SAAAGT in the germline V gene. V was trimmed by 4 bases and J by 2 bases, leaving 8 bases between them. The CDR3 consists of 13 residues. This chain's CDR3 is CASSWVSNTEAFF. In nucleotides, the CDR3 is TGTGCCAGCAGTTGGGTCAGTAACACTGAAGCTTTCTTT.

The chain employs TRBV5-1 and TRBJ2-4; the D is unclear. The V end lost 0 bases, the J end lost 7 bases, and 14 bases lay between the germline ends. Germline V gene lookup returns CDR1 SGHRS and CDR2 YFSETQ. There are 15 residues in the CDR3. This chain's CDR3 is CASSLGTARGNIQYF. The CDR3 nucleotides read TGCGCCAGCAGCTTGGGGACGGCCCGTGGGAACATTCAGTACTTC.

V is TRBV11-3 and J is TRBJ2-7; D is uncertain. The CDR3 extends over 15 amino acids. V shed 3 bases and J shed 6 bases, with 18 bases lying between them. Germline lookup yields CDR1 SGHNT and CDR2 YENEEA. The CDR3 protein is CASSLQDRAISEQYF. The CDR3 DNA reads as TGTGCCAGCAGCTTGCAAGACCGGGCGATTTCCGAGCAGTACTTC. The full variable domain, its missing parts supplied by reference TRBV11-3 and TRBJ2-7, is EAGVVQSPRYKIIEKKQPVAFWCNPISGHNTLYWYLQNLGQGPELLIRYENEEAVDDSQLPKDRFSAERLKGVDSTLKIQPAELGDSAVYLCASSLQDRAISEQYFGPGTRLTVT.

The rearrangement links TRBV11-3 to TRBJ2-5; D might be TRBD2 (5 bases). Germline lookup yields CDR1 SGHNT and CDR2 YENEEA. Trimming shortened V by 3 bases and J by 2 bases, and 16 bases separated the two germline ends. There are 16 residues in the CDR3. Here the CDR3 reads CASSLVVGLEQETQYF. CDR3 nucleotide sequence: TGTGCCAGCAGCTTGGTAGTCGGACTGGAACAAGAGACCCAGTACTTC.

The V call is TRBV19, the J call TRBJ1-1; D possibly corresponds to TRBD1 (5 bases). V was pared by 5 bases and J by 5 bases, with 12 bases between. From germline, CDR1 is LNHDA and CDR2 SQIVND (reference sequence). The CDR3 covers 13 residues. CDR3 nucleotide sequence: TGTGCCAGTAGTTTGGTTGCAGGGACTGAAGCTTTCTTT. Its translation: CASSLVAGTEAFF.

V is TRBV5-1 and J is TRBJ2-5, with 9 bases matching TRBD2. The V gene's germline CDR1 is SGHRS and CDR2 YFSETQ. The CDR3 has 17 amino acids. The junction had 12 bases not matched to a gene; V was cut back by 0 bases and J by 6 bases. As DNA, the CDR3 is TGCGCCAGCAGCTTGGATGAGGTAGCGGGAGTGGGGAAGACCCAGTACTTC. Its protein is CASSLDEVAGVGKTQYF. Complete variable domain (other parts from reference TRBV5-1 and TRBJ2-5): KAGVTQTPRYLIKTRGQQVTLSCSPISGHRSVSWYQQTPGQGLQFLFEYFSETQRNKGNFPGRFSGRQFSNSRSEMNVSTLELGDSALYLCASSLDEVAGVGKTQYFGPGTRLLVL.

This clone was counted a single time. The rearrangement joins TRBV6-8 to TRBJ2-5; D perhaps matches TRBD2 (6 bases). This CDR3 has 13 residues. The V gene's germline CDR1 is MNHGY and CDR2 SAAAGT. Trimming removed 5 bases at V and 0 bases at J, with 7 bases between. The CDR3 nucleotides read TGTGCCAGCAGTCGGGAGTACCAAGAGACCCAGTACTTC. Residues: CASSREYQETQYF.

The rearrangement links TRBV14 to TRBJ2-4; 8 nucleotides align to TRBD2. Germline assignment: CDR1 SGHDN and CDR2 FVKESK. This CDR3 contains 16 residues. V shed 3 bases, J shed 3 bases, and the junction held 7 bases outside the gene matches. This CDR3 reads CASSQLRGGDKNIQYF. The CDR3 nucleotides read TGTGCCAGCAGCCAGTTACGGGGGGGAGACAAAAACATTCAGTACTTC. The full variable domain, with the rest looked up from reference TRBV14 and TRBJ2-4, is EAGVTQFPSHSVIEKGQTVTLRCDPISGHDNLYWYRRVMGKEIKFLLHFVKESKQDESGMPNNRFLAERTGGTYSTLKVQPAELEDSGVYFCASSQLRGGDKNIQYFGAGTRLSVL.

This clone was seen once. The chain uses TRBV6-8 and TRBJ2-5, with unresolved D. Trimming removed 5 bases from V and 4 bases from J, with 14 bases in between. The CDR3 runs 14 residues. CDR1 and CDR2 from the germline V gene are MNHGY and SAAAGT. For the CDR3, the DNA is TGTGCCAGCAGTCCTCCCCCGATGGGAGAGACCCAGTACTTC. Encoded protein: CASSPPPMGETQYF.

The rearrangement uses TRBV19 and TRBJ2-2; D remains unclear. This CDR3 has 14 residues. Per germline, CDR1 LNHDA and CDR2 SQIVND (reference sequence). V dropped 4 bases and J dropped 7 bases, with 13 bases sitting between them. CDR3 nucleotide sequence: TGTGCCAGTAGTACCCCTCTTACCCGCGGGGAGCTGTTTTTT. As protein: CASSTPLTRGELFF.

This chain connects TRBV1 to TRBJ1-1. TRBV1 is flagged as a pseudogene. The CDR3 sequence is 12 residues long. The CDR3 nucleotides are TGCGCCAGCAGCCAAGGGAACACTGAAGCTTTCTTT. This codes for CASSQGNTEAFF.

This sequence joins TRBV28 and TRBJ1-5, with D maybe TRBD1 (6 bases). Trimming removed 7 bases at V and 6 bases at J, with 16 bases between. The CDR3 extends over 14 amino acids. Germline loops: CDR1 MDHEN, CDR2 SYDVKM. CDR3 bases: TGTGCCAGCATGAGGGGGGTTCGAGGTCAGCCCCAGCATTTT. Residues: CASMRGVRGQPQHF.

V gene TRBV7-1 combines with J gene TRBJ1-3; D gene unclear. TRBV7-1 is assigned to the ORF class and has an uncertain function. The CDR3 consists of 16 residues. The V gene lost 4 bases and the J gene lost 0 bases, with 13 bases spanning the gap. The CDR3 spells CASSFRFGFSGNTIYF. The CDR3 DNA reads TGTGCCAGCAGCTTTCGCTTCGGTTTCTCTGGAAACACCATATATTTT.

The V call is TRBV18, the J call TRBJ1-2; no firm D call. Germline lookup yields CDR1 KGHSH and CDR2 LQKENI. With 4 bases removed from V and 2 bases from J, the gap between germline ends came to 14 bases. The CDR3 length is 15 residues. The CDR3 is CASSLLGQFNYGYTF. CDR3 bases: TGTGCCAGCTCACTTCTCGGGCAGTTCAACTATGGCTACACCTTC.

The V call is TRBV6-8, the J call TRBJ1-4; D is ambiguous. CDR1 MNHGY and CDR2 SAAAGT come from the germline V gene. Between the trimmed V and J ends, which lost 7 bases and 4 bases, there was a span of 16 bases. This CDR3 has 15 amino acids. The CDR3: CASTTVPGGNEKLFF. The CDR3 coding sequence is TGTGCCAGCACGACGGTCCCGGGCGGTAATGAAAAACTGTTTTTT.

V gene TRBV5-1 combines with J gene TRBJ1-3, with D possibly TRBD1 on 5 matching bases. This CDR3 has 17 amino acids. Trimming stripped 4 bases from V and 0 bases from J, with 17 bases between. From germline, CDR1 is SGHRS and CDR2 YFSETQ. The CDR3 DNA reads as TGCGCCAGCAGCCAATCTTCCGGGACCCCCTCTGGAAACACCATATATTTT. As protein: CASSQSSGTPSGNTIYF.

The gene calls are TRBV19 and TRBJ2-3, with D perhaps matching TRBD2 (6 bases). Germline V gene lookup returns CDR1 LNHDA and CDR2 SQIVND (reference sequence). Deletions cut 5 bases from V and 0 bases from J, with 12 bases between. CDR3 size: 15 residues. The CDR3 DNA reads TGTGCCAGTAGTTTCGGGACTTCTAGCACAGATACGCAGTATTTT. It yields the protein CASSFGTSSTDTQYF. The full variable domain, its missing parts supplied by reference TRBV19 and TRBJ2-3, is DGGITQSPKYLFRKEGQNVTLSCEQNLNHDAMYWYRQDPGQGLRLIYYSQIVNDFQKGDIAEGYSVSREKKESFPLTVTSAQKNPTAFYLCASSFGTSSTDTQYFGPGTRLTVL.

CDR3 DNA: TGTGCCAGCAGCTTGACGAGACTAGTAGCCGGGGAGCTGTTTTTT. Translation: CASSLTRLVAGELFF. The V gene is TRBV11-3, the J gene TRBJ2-2, with D possibly matching TRBD2 (6 bases). Germline-derived CDR1 and CDR2 are SGHNT and YENEEA. The CDR3 is 15 amino acids. The germline V and J ends were trimmed by 3 bases and 6 bases, with 14 bases remaining between them.